The present T cell receptor beta chain was sequenced within a study of molecular identifiers for immune sequencing clone quantification. The CDR3 loop spans 16 amino acids. V gave up 7 bases and J gave up 4 bases, with 23 bases separating them. Germline V gene data show CDR1 as MDHEN and CDR2 as SYDVKM. TCRdb called the PCR reads again in MiXCR, with one record for every CDR3 protein. The sample has 80,000 to 130,000 distinct CDR3 sequences, under 40% seen once. The origin of this receptor is a human donor in good health. Some libraries in this study had Jurkat cell RNA spiked in. Sequencing was carried out using naive CD8+ T cells from blood, with Jurkat cell RNA spiked in. As for subset: FACS-sorted CD8+CD4-CCR7+CD45RA+ naive T cells. The genes are TRBV28 and TRBJ2-7; D is perhaps TRBD1 (6 bases). Written as DNA, the CDR3 is TGTGCCAGCAATCCCGTAGTAGGGGGAGCGTTTTACGAGCAGTACTTC. Protein sequence: CASNPVVGGAFYEQYF. Full variable domain (remainder filled in from reference TRBV28 and TRBJ2-7): DVKVTQSSRYLVKRTGEKVFLECVQDMDHENMFWYRQDPGLGLRLIYFSYDVKMKEKGDIPEGYSVSREKKERFSLILESASTNQTSMYLCASNPVVGGAFYEQYFGPGTRLTVT.